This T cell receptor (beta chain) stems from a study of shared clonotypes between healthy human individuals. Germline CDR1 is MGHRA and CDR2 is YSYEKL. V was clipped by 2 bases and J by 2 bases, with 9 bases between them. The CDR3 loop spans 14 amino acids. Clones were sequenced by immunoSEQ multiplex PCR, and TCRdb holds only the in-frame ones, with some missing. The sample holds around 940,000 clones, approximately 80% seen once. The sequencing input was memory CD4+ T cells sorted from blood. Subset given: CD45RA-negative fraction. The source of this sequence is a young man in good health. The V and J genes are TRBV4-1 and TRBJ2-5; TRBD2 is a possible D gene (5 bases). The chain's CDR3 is CASSQLERQETQYF. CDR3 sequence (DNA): TGCGCCAGCAGCCAACTCGAGCGGCAAGAGACCCAGTACTTC.